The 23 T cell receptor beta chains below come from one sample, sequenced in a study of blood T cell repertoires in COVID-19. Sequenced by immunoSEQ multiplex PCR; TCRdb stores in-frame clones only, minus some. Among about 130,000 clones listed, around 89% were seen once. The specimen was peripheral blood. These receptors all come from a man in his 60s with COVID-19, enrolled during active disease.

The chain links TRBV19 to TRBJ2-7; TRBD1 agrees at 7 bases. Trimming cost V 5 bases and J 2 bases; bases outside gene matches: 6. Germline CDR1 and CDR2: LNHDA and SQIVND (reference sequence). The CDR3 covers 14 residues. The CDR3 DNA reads TGTGCCAGTAGTGGAACAGGGGCGGCCTACGAGCAGTACTTC. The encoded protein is CASSGTGAAYEQYF.

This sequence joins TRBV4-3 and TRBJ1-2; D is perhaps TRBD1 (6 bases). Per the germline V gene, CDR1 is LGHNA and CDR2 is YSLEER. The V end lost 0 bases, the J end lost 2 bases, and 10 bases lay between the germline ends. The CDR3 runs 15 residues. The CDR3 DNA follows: TGCGCCAGCAGCCAAGATGCAGGGGCGAACTATGGCTACACCTTC. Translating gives CASSQDAGANYGYTF.

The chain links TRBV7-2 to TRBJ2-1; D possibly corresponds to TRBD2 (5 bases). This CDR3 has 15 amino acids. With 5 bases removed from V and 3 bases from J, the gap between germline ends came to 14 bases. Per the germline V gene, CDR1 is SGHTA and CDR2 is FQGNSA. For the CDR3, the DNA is TGTGCCAGCAGCCCTCCGGGGTTGATCTACAATGAGCAGTTCTTC. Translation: CASSPPGLIYNEQFF.

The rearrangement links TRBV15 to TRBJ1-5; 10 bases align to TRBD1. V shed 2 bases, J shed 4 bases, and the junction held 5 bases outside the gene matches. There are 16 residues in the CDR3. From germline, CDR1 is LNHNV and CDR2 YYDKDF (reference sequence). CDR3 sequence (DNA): TGTGCCACCAGCAGACCGGACAGGGGGAAGAATCAGCCCCAGCATTTT. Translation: CATSRPDRGKNQPQHF. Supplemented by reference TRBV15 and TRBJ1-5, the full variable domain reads DAMVIQNPRYQVTQFGKPVTLSCSQTLNHNVMYWYQQKSSQAPKLLFHYYDKDFNNEADTPDNFQSRRPNTSFCFLDIRSPGLGDTAMYLCATSRPDRGKNQPQHFGDGTRLSIL.

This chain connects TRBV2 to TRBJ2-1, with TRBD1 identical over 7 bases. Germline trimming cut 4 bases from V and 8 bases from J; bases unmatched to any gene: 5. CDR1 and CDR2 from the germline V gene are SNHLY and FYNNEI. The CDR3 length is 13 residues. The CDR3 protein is CASSGDSLDEQFF. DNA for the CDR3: TGTGCCAGCAGTGGGGACAGTCTCGATGAGCAGTTCTTC.

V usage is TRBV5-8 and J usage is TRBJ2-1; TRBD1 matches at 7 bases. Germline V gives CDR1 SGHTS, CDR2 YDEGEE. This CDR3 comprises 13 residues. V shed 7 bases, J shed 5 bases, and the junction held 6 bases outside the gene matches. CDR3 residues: CASRGQNNNEQFF. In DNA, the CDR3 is TGTGCCAGCCGGGGACAGAATAACAATGAGCAGTTCTTC.

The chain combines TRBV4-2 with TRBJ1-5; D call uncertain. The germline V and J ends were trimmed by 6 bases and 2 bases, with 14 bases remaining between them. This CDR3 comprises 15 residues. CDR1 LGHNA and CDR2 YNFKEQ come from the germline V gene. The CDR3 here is CASRDLFGGNQPQHF. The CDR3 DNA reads TGTGCCAGCAGGGATCTCTTCGGGGGCAATCAGCCCCAGCATTTT.

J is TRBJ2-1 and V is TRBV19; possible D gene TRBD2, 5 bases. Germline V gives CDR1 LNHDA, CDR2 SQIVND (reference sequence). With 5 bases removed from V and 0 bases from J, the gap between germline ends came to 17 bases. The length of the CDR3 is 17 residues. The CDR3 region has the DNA TGTGCCAGTAGTCCCTGGACTGGATCTACCTCCTACAATGAGCAGTTCTTC. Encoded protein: CASSPWTGSTSYNEQFF.

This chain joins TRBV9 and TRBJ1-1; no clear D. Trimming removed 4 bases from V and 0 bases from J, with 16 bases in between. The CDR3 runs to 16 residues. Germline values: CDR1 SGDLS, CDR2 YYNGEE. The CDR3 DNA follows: TGTGCCAGCAGCAGACATACGGCAGGAATGAACACTGAAGCTTTCTTT. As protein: CASSRHTAGMNTEAFF.

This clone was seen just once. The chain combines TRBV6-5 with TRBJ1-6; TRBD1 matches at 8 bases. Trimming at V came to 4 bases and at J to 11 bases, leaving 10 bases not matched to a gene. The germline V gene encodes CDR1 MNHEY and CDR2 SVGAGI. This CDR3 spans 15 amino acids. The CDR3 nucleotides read TGTGCCAGCAGTTTCCTGGACAGGACAGGGACACCCCTCCACTTT. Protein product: CASSFLDRTGTPLHF.

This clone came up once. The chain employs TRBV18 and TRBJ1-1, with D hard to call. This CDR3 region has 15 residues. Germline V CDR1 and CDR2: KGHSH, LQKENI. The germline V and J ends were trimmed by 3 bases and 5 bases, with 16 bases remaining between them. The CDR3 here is CASSPGIIRQTEAFF. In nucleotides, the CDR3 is TGTGCCAGCTCACCGGGCATCATCAGGCAGACTGAAGCTTTCTTT.

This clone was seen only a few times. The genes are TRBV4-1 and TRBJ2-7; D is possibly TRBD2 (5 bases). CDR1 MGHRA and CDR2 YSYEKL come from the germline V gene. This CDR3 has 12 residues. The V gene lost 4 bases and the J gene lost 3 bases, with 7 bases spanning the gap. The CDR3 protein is CASSPDFYEQYF. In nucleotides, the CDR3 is TGCGCCAGCAGCCCGGACTTCTACGAGCAGTACTTC.

The CDR3 DNA follows: TGCAGTGCTCATTCTGGAAACACCATATATTTT. This encodes CSAHSGNTIYF. The V gene is TRBV20-1, the J gene TRBJ1-3; D gene ambiguous. There are 11 residues in the CDR3. V shed 5 bases and J shed 1 base, with 3 bases lying between them. The germline gives CDR1 DFQATT, CDR2 SNEGSKA (reference sequence).

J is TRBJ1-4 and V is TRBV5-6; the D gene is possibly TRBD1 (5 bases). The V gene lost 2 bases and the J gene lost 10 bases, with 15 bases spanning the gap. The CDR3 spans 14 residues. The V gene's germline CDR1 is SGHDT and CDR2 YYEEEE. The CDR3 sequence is CASSLDGGGGKLFF. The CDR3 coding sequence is TGTGCCAGCAGCTTAGACGGGGGAGGAGGAAAACTGTTTTTT.

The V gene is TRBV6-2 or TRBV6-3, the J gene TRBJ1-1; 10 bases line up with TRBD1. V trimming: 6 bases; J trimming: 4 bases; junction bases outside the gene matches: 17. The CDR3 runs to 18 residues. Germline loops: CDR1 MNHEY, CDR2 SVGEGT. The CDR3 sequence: CASRPPTGGPTVSTEAFF. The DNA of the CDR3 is TGTGCCAGCAGACCTCCGACAGGGGGCCCTACCGTAAGCACTGAAGCTTTCTTT.

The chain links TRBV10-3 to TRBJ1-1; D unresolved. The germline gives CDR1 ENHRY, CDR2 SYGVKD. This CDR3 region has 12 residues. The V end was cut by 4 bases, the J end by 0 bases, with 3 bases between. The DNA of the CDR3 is TGTGCCATCAGTGGTATGAACACTGAAGCTTTCTTT. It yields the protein CAISGMNTEAFF.

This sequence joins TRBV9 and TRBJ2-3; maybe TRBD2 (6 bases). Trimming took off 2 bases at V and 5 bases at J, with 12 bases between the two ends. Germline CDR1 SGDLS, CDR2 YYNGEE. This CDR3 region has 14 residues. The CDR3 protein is CASSVSRRGDTQYF. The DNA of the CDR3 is TGTGCCAGCAGCGTTTCTAGGCGGGGAGATACGCAGTATTTT.

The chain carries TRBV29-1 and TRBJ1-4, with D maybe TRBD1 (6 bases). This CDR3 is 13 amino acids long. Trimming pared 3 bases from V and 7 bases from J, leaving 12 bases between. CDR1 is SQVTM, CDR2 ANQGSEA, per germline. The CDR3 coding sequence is TGCAGCGTTGACAGGGGACGGGGTGAAAAACTGTTTTTT. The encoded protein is CSVDRGRGEKLFF.

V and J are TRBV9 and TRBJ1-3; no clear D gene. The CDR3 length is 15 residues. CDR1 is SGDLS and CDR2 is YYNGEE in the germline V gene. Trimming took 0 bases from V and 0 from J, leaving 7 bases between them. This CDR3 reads CASSVGQVSGNTIYF. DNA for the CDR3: TGTGCCAGCAGCGTAGGGCAGGTCTCTGGAAACACCATATATTTT.

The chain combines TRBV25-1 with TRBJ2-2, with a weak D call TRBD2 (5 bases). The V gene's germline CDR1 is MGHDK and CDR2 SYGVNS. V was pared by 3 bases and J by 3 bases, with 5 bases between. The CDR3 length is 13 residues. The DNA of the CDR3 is TGTGCCAGCAGTGACGGGGACACCGGGGAGCTGTTTTTT. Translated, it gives CASSDGDTGELFF.

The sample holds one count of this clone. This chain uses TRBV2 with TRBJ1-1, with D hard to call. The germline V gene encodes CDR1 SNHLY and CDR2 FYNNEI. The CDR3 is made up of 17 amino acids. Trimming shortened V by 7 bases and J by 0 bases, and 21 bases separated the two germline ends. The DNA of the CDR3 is TGTGCCAGCAATAAGGAGGGAGTAGTCTTCATGAACACTGAAGCTTTCTTT. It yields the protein CASNKEGVVFMNTEAFF.

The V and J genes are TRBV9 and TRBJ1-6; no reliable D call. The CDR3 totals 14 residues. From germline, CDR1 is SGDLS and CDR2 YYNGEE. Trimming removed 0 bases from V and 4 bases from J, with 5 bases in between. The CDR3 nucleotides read TGTGCCAGCAGCGTAGGTCAGTATAATTCACCCCTCCACTTT. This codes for CASSVGQYNSPLHF.

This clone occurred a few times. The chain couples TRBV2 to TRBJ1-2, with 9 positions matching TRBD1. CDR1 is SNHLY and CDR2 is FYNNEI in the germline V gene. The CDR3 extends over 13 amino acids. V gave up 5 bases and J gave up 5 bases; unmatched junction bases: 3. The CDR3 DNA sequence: TGTGCCAGCAGTCGGGACAGGGAGTATGGCTACACCTTC. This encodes CASSRDREYGYTF.